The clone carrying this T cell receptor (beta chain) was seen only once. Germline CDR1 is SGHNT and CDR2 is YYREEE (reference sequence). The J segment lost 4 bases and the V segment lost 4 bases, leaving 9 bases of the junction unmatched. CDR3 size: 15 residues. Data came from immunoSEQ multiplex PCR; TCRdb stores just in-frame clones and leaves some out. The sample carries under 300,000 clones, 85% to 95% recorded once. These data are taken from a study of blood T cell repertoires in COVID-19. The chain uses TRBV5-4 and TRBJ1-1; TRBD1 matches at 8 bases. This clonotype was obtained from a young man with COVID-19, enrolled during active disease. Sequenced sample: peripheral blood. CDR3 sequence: CASSGTTGVGTEAFF. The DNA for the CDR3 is TGTGCCAGCAGCGGAACGACAGGGGTTGGCACTGAAGCTTTCTTT.